This T cell receptor beta chain originates from a study of T-cell reconstitution after alpha-beta-depleted transplantation in children. TCRbeta library construction was performed incorporating unique molecular identifiers. Via MiXCR, TCRdb re-called the PCR reads, giving one row per CDR3 protein. The table records 490,000 or so distinct CDR3 sequences, approximately 12% of them present only once. The source of this sequence is a human donor who donated a stem cell graft to a child with combined immunodeficiency. The sample in question was PBMCs from the stem cell graft donor, obtained from the stem cell graft.

This chain's CDR3 is CASSLEATSGGPQETQYF. CDR3 DNA sequence: TGCGCCAGCAGCTTGGAAGCGACTAGCGGGGGGCCGCAAGAGACCCAGTACTTC. The gene calls are TRBV5-1 and TRBJ2-5; TRBD2 matches 13 bases. Germline V gene sequence: CDR1 SGHRS, CDR2 YFSETQ. This CDR3 has 18 amino acids. Unmatched junction bases numbered 7, after V lost 0 bases and J lost 2 bases. Drawing the rest from reference TRBV5-1 and TRBJ2-5, the complete variable domain is KAGVTQTPRYLIKTRGQQVTLSCSPISGHRSVSWYQQTPGQGLQFLFEYFSETQRNKGNFPGRFSGRQFSNSRSEMNVSTLELGDSALYLCASSLEATSGGPQETQYFGPGTRLLVL.